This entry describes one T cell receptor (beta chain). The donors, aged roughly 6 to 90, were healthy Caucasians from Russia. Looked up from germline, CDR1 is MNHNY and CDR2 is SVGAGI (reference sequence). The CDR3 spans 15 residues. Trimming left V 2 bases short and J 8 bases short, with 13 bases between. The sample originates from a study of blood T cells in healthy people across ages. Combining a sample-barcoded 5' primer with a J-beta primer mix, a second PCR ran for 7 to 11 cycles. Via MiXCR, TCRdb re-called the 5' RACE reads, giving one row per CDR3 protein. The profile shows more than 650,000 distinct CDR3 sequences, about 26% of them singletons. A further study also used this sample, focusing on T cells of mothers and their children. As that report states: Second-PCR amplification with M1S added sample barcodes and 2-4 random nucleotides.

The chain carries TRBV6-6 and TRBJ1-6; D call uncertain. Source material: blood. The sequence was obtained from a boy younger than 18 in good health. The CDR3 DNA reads TGTGCCAGCAGTTACGGACCACCCGGATATTCACCCCTCCACTTT. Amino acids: CASSYGPPGYSPLHF.